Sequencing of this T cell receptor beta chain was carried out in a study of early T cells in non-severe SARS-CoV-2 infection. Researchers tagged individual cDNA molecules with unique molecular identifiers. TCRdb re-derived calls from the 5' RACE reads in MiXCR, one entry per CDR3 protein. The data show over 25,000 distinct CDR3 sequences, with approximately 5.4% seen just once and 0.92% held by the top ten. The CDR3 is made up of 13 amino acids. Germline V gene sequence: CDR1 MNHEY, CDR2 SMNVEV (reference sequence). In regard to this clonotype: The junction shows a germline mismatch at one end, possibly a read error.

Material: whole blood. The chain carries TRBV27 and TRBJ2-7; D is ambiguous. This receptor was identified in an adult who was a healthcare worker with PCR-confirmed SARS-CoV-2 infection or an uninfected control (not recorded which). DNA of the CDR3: TGTACCAGCAGTAGTCTCGCCCCTTACGGGCAGTACTTC. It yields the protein CTSSSLAPYGQYF.